Listed below are T cell receptor beta chains from one sample, sequenced in a study of blood T cell repertoires in COVID-19. The repertoire was sequenced with immunoSEQ multiplex PCR; TCRdb's copy has only in-frame clones and lacks some. The sample holds around 100,000 clones, roughly 90% seen once. The sequencing input was peripheral blood. The receptors come from a man aged 45-60 years with COVID-19, enrolled during active disease. The CDR3 runs from the conserved cysteine through the conserved F or W. A D gene is named only where the DNA matches it firmly. Clone size, where shown, is once, few, many, or a class for clones that have expanded.

v_call	j_call	d_call	clone_size	cdr3_aa	cdr3_nt
TRBV6-5	TRBJ1-1	TRBD1	few	CASRGTGITEAFF	TGTGCCAGCAGGGGGACAGGGATCACTGAAGCTTTCTTT
TRBV11-2	TRBJ2-1	TRBD2	.	CASSLVRLAGGTYNEQFF	TGTGCCAGCAGCTTAGTCCGACTAGCGGGGGGAACCTACAATGAGCAGTTCTTC
TRBV7-7	TRBJ2-1	TRBD1	few	CASSFDRDSHNEQFF	TGTGCTAGCAGCTTCGACCGGGACAGCCACAATGAGCAGTTCTTC
TRBV23-1	TRBJ2-3	.	.	CASSQWRIRTDTQYF	TGCGCCAGCAGTCAATGGAGGATCCGCACAGATACGCAGTATTTT
TRBV11-2	TRBJ2-7	.	.	CASSLNRLMGEQYF	TGTGCCAGCAGCTTAAACAGGCTCATGGGCGAGCAGTACTTC
TRBV6-2/TRBV6-3	TRBJ2-7	.	few	CASSYSSLLFSGSHEQYF	TGTGCCAGCAGTTACTCGAGCTTACTTTTTTCAGGGTCGCACGAGCAGTACTTC
TRBV6-5	TRBJ2-2	TRBD2	.	CASSSTSTTGELFF	TGTGCCAGCAGTTCGACTAGCACCACCGGGGAGCTGTTTTTT
TRBV7-3	TRBJ2-3	TRBD1	once	CASSDRETSTDTQYF	TGTGCCAGCAGCGACAGGGAGACGAGTACAGATACGCAGTATTTT
TRBV5-1	TRBJ1-6	TRBD1	.	CASSPSGGNNSPLHF	TGCGCCAGCAGCCCATCAGGGGGCAATAATTCACCCCTCCACTTT
TRBV18	TRBJ1-5	TRBD1	.	CASSPGSGGGQPQHF	TGTGCCAGCTCACCAGGGTCAGGGGGCGGTCAGCCCCAGCATTTT
TRBV5-1	TRBJ2-3	TRBD2	.	CASRAGGLTDTQYF	TGCGCCAGCAGGGCGGGGGGCCTCACAGATACGCAGTATTTT
TRBV30	TRBJ1-6	TRBD1	.	CACQGAMGYNSPLHF	TGTGCCTGTCAGGGGGCGATGGGCTATAATTCACCCCTCCACTTT
TRBV27	TRBJ2-2	TRBD1	.	CASGPGQGTGELFF	TGTGCCAGCGGCCCGGGACAGGGAACCGGGGAGCTGTTTTTT
TRBV5-1	TRBJ1-2	TRBD1	.	CASGDGGQVNYGYTF	TGCGCCAGCGGAGACGGGGGACAGGTCAACTATGGCTACACCTTC
TRBV24-1	TRBJ2-5	TRBD1	.	CATSDLGTAQETQYF	TGTGCCACCAGTGATTTGGGGACAGCTCAAGAGACCCAGTACTTC
TRBV6-6	TRBJ1-1	TRBD1	.	CASTKTGSAFF	TGTGCCAGCACCAAGACAGGGTCTGCTTTCTTT
TRBV10-2	TRBJ1-2	TRBD1	.	CASSDPGTGISYGYTF	TGCGCCAGCAGTGATCCCGGGACAGGGATCAGCTATGGCTACACCTTC
TRBV13	TRBJ2-2	TRBD1	few	CASSPGLDRVNTGELFF	TGTGCCAGCAGCCCCGGTTTGGACAGGGTGAACACCGGGGAGCTGTTTTTT
TRBV27	TRBJ1-5	.	.	CASSLAGGEQPQHF	TGTGCCAGCAGCCTGGCGGGGGGTGAGCAGCCCCAGCATTTT
TRBV6-5	TRBJ2-1	.	.	CASSRQAPNEQFF	TGTGCCAGCAGTCGACAGGCTCCAAATGAGCAGTTCTTC
TRBV29-1	TRBJ1-5	TRBD1	.	CSVEGTGDGQPQHF	TGCAGCGTTGAGGGGACAGGGGATGGTCAGCCCCAGCATTTT
TRBV30	TRBJ1-3	.	few	CAWNYGGSGNTIYF	TGTGCCTGGAATTACGGGGGATCAGGAAACACCATATATTTT
TRBV7-9	TRBJ1-1	.	.	CASSRLQGRGNTEAFF	TGTGCCAGCAGCCGCCTACAGGGTCGAGGGAACACTGAAGCTTTCTTT
TRBV3-1/TRBV3-2	TRBJ1-5	.	.	CASSQSPTVFMNQPQHF	TGTGCCAGCAGCCAATCCCCTACGGTATTTATGAATCAGCCCCAGCATTTT
TRBV7-2	TRBJ2-7	TRBD2	.	CASSFLAGAYEQYF	TGTGCCAGCAGCTTTCTAGCGGGGGCCTACGAGCAGTACTTC
TRBV9	TRBJ2-3	TRBD2	.	CASSYDGGSTDTQYF	TGTGCCAGCAGCTACGACGGGGGGAGCACAGATACGCAGTATTTT
TRBV7-6	TRBJ2-2	TRBD1	.	CASSLDARGLGGELFF	TGTGCCAGCAGCTTAGATGCCAGGGGGCTGGGCGGGGAGCTGTTTTTT
TRBV18	TRBJ2-1	TRBD2	.	CASSPPSGASYNEQFF	TGTGCCAGCTCACCACCTAGCGGGGCCTCCTACAATGAGCAGTTCTTC
TRBV18	TRBJ2-1	.	.	CASSPLKGIGEQFF	TGTGCCAGCTCACCACTGAAGGGGATTGGGGAGCAGTTCTTC
TRBV7-2	TRBJ2-7	.	.	CASSLATGTHEQYF	TGTGCCAGCAGCCTAGCGACAGGGACCCACGAGCAGTACTTC
TRBV10-2	TRBJ1-2	TRBD1	.	CASSVGQGGGYTF	TGCGCCAGCAGTGTTGGACAGGGTGGCGGCTACACCTTC
TRBV25-1	TRBJ1-4	.	.	CASRQEGNEKLFF	TGTGCCAGCCGACAGGAAGGAAATGAAAAACTGTTTTTT
TRBV10-3	TRBJ1-2	.	.	CAISAAGPLGGGSYTF	TGTGCCATCAGTGCCGCGGGGCCCCTCGGGGGGGGCAGCTACACCTTC
TRBV5-1	TRBJ2-5	.	.	CATRWGTWETQYF	TGCGCCACACGATGGGGGACTTGGGAGACCCAGTACTTC
TRBV18	TRBJ1-1	TRBD1	.	CASSPSTGEYTEAFF	TGTGCCAGCTCACCCTCGACAGGGGAGTACACTGAAGCTTTCTTT
TRBV28	TRBJ1-6	.	.	CASGEVMDSPLHF	TGTGCCAGTGGGGAGGTGATGGATTCACCCCTCCACTTT
TRBV19	TRBJ2-2	.	.	CASSISGLGGELFF	TGTGCCAGTAGTATTAGCGGTTTGGGCGGGGAGCTGTTTTTT
TRBV7-3	TRBJ1-6	.	.	CASSLESNSPLHF	TGTGCCAGCAGCTTAGAGAGTAATTCACCCCTCCACTTT
TRBV4-3	TRBJ1-1	TRBD1	.	CASSRRAQGDTEAFF	TGCGCCAGCAGCCGGAGGGCTCAGGGGGACACTGAAGCTTTCTTT
TRBV18	TRBJ1-2	.	.	CASERGGGYTF	TGTGCCAGCGAAAGGGGAGGCGGCTACACCTTC
TRBV7-2	TRBJ2-7	TRBD2	.	CASSLGTSGGAGSEQYF	TGTGCCAGCAGCTTAGGGACTAGCGGGGGGGCCGGTAGCGAGCAGTACTTC
TRBV6-1	TRBJ1-2	.	.	CASSEGTDYGGYTF	TGTGCCAGCAGTGAAGGGACCGACTATGGCGGCTACACCTTC
TRBV5-8	TRBJ2-5	.	.	CASSLGAIRGTYQETQYF	TGTGCCAGCAGCTTGGGGGCAATTAGGGGGACGTACCAAGAGACCCAGTACTTC
TRBV9	TRBJ2-3	TRBD2	.	CASSGRGLAGGTDTQYF	TGTGCCAGCAGCGGCCGGGGACTAGCGGGGGGCACAGATACGCAGTATTTT
TRBV6-5	TRBJ2-2	TRBD1	.	CASIGTGSVGELFF	TGTGCCAGCATCGGGACAGGGAGCGTCGGGGAGCTGTTTTTT
TRBV5-4	TRBJ1-2	.	.	CASSLGAGGNYGYTF	TGTGCCAGCAGCTTGGGCGCTGGCGGAAACTATGGCTACACCTTC
TRBV11-3	TRBJ1-5	.	once	CASSPVFTRGGSNQPQHF	TGTGCCAGCAGCCCCGTTTTCACACGGGGAGGGAGCAATCAGCCCCAGCATTTT
TRBV19	TRBJ1-5	.	.	CASSIDTSRGQSNQPQHF	TGTGCCAGTAGTATAGATACTTCCAGGGGCCAAAGCAATCAGCCCCAGCATTTT
TRBV3-1/TRBV3-2	TRBJ2-5	TRBD2	.	CASLLAGGQETQYF	TGTGCCAGTTTATTAGCGGGGGGGCAAGAGACCCAGTACTTC